These 14 T cell receptor beta chains came from one sample sequenced in a study of early T cells in non-severe SARS-CoV-2 infection. TCRdb itself ran the 5' RACE reads through MiXCR, one entry per CDR3 protein. The data show about 50,000 distinct CDR3 sequences, with about a tenth seen just once and approximately 5.7% held by the top ten. This sample comprised whole blood, obtained at baseline. Source of these receptors: an adult who was a healthcare worker with PCR-confirmed SARS-CoV-2 infection or an uninfected control (not recorded which).

This chain connects TRBV30 to TRBJ2-7; 8 bases align to TRBD1. V lost 5 bases to trimming and J lost 3 bases; unmatched junction nucleotides: 0. CDR3 length: 11 residues. The germline CDR1 and CDR2 sequences are GTSNPN and SVGIG (reference sequence). The CDR3 nucleotides are TGTGCCTGGGGACAGGGCTACGAGCAGTACTTC. This sequence encodes CAWGQGYEQYF. Combining the CDR3 with reference TRBV30 and TRBJ2-7 gives the whole variable domain SQTIHQWPATLVQPVGSPLSLECTVEGTSNPNLYWYRQAAGRGLQLLFYSVGIGQISSEVPQNLSASRPQDRQFILSSKKLLLSDSGFYLCAWGQGYEQYFGPGTRLTVT.

This clonotype was detected ten times or more. The V call is TRBV18, the J call TRBJ2-3; 8 nucleotides match TRBD1. Trimming at V came to 3 bases and at J to 2 bases, leaving 10 bases not matched to a gene. The CDR3 is 17 amino acids. Germline V CDR1 and CDR2: KGHSH, LQKENI. CDR3 amino acids: CASSPALGTGATDTQYF. CDR3 nucleotide sequence: TGTGCCAGCTCACCTGCCCTCGGGACAGGAGCCACAGATACGCAGTATTTT.

By share of the sample, this clonotype is medium-sized. V and J are TRBV2 and TRBJ2-7, with D maybe TRBD1 (6 bases). With 6 bases removed from V and 0 bases from J, the gap between germline ends came to 12 bases. CDR1 SNHLY and CDR2 FYNNEI come from the germline V gene. CDR3 length: 14 residues. DNA for the CDR3: TGTGCCAGCAGAGAACAGGGCAACTCCTACGAGCAGTACTTC. It codes for CASREQGNSYEQYF.

The chain employs TRBV5-4 and TRBJ2-5; 9 bases are shared with TRBD2. This CDR3 comprises 15 residues. V was clipped by 1 base and J by 6 bases; unmatched bases: 7. Germline values: CDR1 SGHNT, CDR2 YYREEE (reference sequence). The CDR3 nucleotides read TGTGCCAGCAGCTTGCAGGCGGGAGGGTTGAAGACCCAGTACTTC. Residues: CASSLQAGGLKTQYF.

CDR3 in DNA: TGCGCCAGCAGCCTGAGCAGTTCCCAGGGAGATACGCAGTATTTT. This translates into CASSLSSSQGDTQYF. The V gene is TRBV5-1, the J gene TRBJ2-3; D is possibly TRBD1 (5 bases). Germline assignment: CDR1 SGHRS and CDR2 YFSETQ. CDR3 length: 15 amino acids. V lost 4 bases and J 5 bases, leaving 17 bases between the germline ends.

The chain uses TRBV15 and TRBJ2-3; the D gene is possibly TRBD1 (6 bases). CDR1 is LNHNV, CDR2 YYDKDF, per germline (reference sequence). The CDR3 length is 21 residues. The V and J ends lost 2 bases and 4 bases respectively, with 31 bases between them. CDR3 nucleotide sequence: TGTGCCACCAGCAGAACGACATTGGGAGATTATACAAGGGGGTTAGCAGATACGCAGTATTTT. This codes for CATSRTTLGDYTRGLADTQYF. The full variable domain, completed using reference TRBV15 and TRBJ2-3, is DAMVIQNPRYQVTQFGKPVTLSCSQTLNHNVMYWYQQKSSQAPKLLFHYYDKDFNNEADTPDNFQSRRPNTSFCFLDIRSPGLGDTAMYLCATSRTTLGDYTRGLADTQYFGPGTRLTVL.

This clonotype occurred a few times. The V call is TRBV12-3 or TRBV12-4, the J call TRBJ2-7; 8 bases are a match to TRBD1. Trimming cost V 6 bases and J 5 bases; bases outside gene matches: 6. CDR3 length equals 13 residues. The DNA for the CDR3 is TGTGCCAGCAGAGGGACAGGCGTTGACGAGCAGTACTTC. Amino acids: CASRGTGVDEQYF.

This clonotype was recorded at least ten times. V gene TRBV7-6 combines with J gene TRBJ1-1; no definite D call. CDR1 and CDR2 from the germline V gene are SGHVS and FNYEAQ. Trimming pared 5 bases from V and 11 bases from J, leaving 15 bases between. This CDR3 comprises 12 residues. CDR3 DNA: TGTGCCAGCAGCAAGGACGACGTGACGGCTTTCTTT. As protein: CASSKDDVTAFF.

There are many counts of this clonotype. This rearrangement joins TRBV2 to TRBJ1-1; D call uncertain. The CDR3 is 14 residues long. Germline V gene data show CDR1 as SNHLY and CDR2 as FYNNEI. Trimming stripped 4 bases from V and 1 base from J, with 10 bases between. This chain's CDR3 is CASSVGTTNTEAFF. Here the CDR3 DNA reads TGTGCCAGCAGTGTGGGAACCACGAACACTGAAGCTTTCTTT.

The J gene is TRBJ2-7, the V gene TRBV28; D is unresolved. Between the trimmed V and J ends, which lost 2 bases and 2 bases, there was a span of 10 bases. The CDR3 extends over 14 amino acids. Germline V gene lookup returns CDR1 MDHEN and CDR2 SYDVKM. The CDR3 reads CASSLSYKAYEQYF. CDR3 DNA: TGTGCCAGCAGTTTAAGCTACAAAGCCTACGAGCAGTACTTC.

This clonotype was found many times. The chain couples TRBV7-2 to TRBJ1-1, with D possibly matching TRBD1 (5 bases). This CDR3 has 14 residues. Germline CDR1 reads SGHTA; CDR2 reads FQGNSA. The V and J ends lost 7 bases and 2 bases respectively, with 14 bases between them. The CDR3 sequence is CASKPRAYNTEAFF. The CDR3 region has the DNA TGTGCCAGCAAACCCAGGGCTTACAACACTGAAGCTTTCTTT.

The chain uses TRBV19 and TRBJ2-7; 11 bases map to TRBD1. The length of the CDR3 is 14 residues. CDR1 is LNHDA and CDR2 is SQIVND in the germline V gene (reference sequence). The V segment lost 7 bases and the J segment 3 bases; nucleotides outside the gene matches: 5. The CDR3 coding sequence is TGTGCCAGTAACTCAGGGACAGGGGGCTACGAGCAGTACTTC. Amino acid sequence: CASNSGTGGYEQYF.

The rearrangement joins TRBV7-7 to TRBJ1-1; D gene uncertain. CDR1 is SSHAT, CDR2 FNYEAQ, per germline (reference sequence). V lost 5 bases to trimming and J lost 0 bases, with 10 bases between them. The CDR3 is 14 amino acids. CDR3 sequence reads: CASSPFPMNTEAFF. The CDR3 nucleotides read TGTGCCAGCAGCCCCTTCCCCATGAACACTGAAGCTTTCTTT.

The V and J genes are TRBV4-1 and TRBJ1-1; D not resolved. The CDR3 length is 14 residues. Trimming took 0 bases from V and 5 from J, leaving 10 bases between them. Germline CDR1 MGHRA, CDR2 YSYEKL. The CDR3 protein is CASSQDPGRTEAFF. The CDR3 nucleotides are TGCGCCAGCAGCCAAGATCCGGGTAGGACTGAAGCTTTCTTT.